The sequence of this TCR beta chain was determined in a study of persistence of HIV-infected CD4 T cells. Sequencing used immunoSEQ version 4 in survey mode. Generated by immunoSEQ multiplex PCR, the TCRdb table keeps only in-frame clones and is missing some. The repertoire holds fewer than 15,000 clones, with roughly 66% as singletons. V lost 0 bases to trimming and J lost 5 bases, with 6 bases between them. This CDR3 has 12 amino acids. Germline assignment: CDR1 GTSNPN and CDR2 SVGIG (reference sequence). Worth noting for this clone: Its target is unknown.

The stimulus was an HIV-1 Gag 15-mer peptide pool, 0.85 to 1 ug/peptide/mL. Sorting of responding CD4+ T cells relied on upregulated CD40 ligand together with CD69. Plasma HIV-1 RNA stayed below 50 copies/mL for at least 4 years. Stimulated PBMCs had first been depleted of CD8+ T cells. The receptor was derived from an adult man with HIV who was CMV-seropositive. This sequence joins TRBV30 and TRBJ2-3, with D unclear. The sample was CD4+ T cells sorted from PBMCs after approximately 19-hour stimulation, taken from a patient who received antiretroviral therapy. The DNA for the CDR3 is TGTGCCTGGAGTGTACAAAGAGATACGCAGTATTTT. Protein product: CAWSVQRDTQYF.